This T cell receptor (beta chain) was sequenced for a study of shared clonotypes between healthy human individuals. Profiled with immunoSEQ multiplex PCR; TCRdb holds only in-frame clones, not every one. This table has about 1.1 million clones, around 82% appearing once. Of note for this clone: Its antigen is unidentified.

The V segment lost 3 bases and the J segment 6 bases; nucleotides outside the gene matches: 4. This CDR3 is built from 16 residues. The germline V gene has CDR1 MDHEN and CDR2 SYDVKM. Study conclusions and caveats: Tissues were not sampled, only blood, and their repertoires likely differ.

Sequencing was performed on memory CD4+ T cells from PBMCs. Subset described: CD45RA-negative fraction. The genes are TRBV28 and TRBJ2-1, with 14 nucleotides matching TRBD2. This TCR derives from a man between 18 and 35 years old in good health. Some clones in this sample may be carry-over from other donors' samples. The CDR3 sequence is CASSFMGTSGSNEQFF. In nucleotides, the CDR3 is TGTGCCAGCAGTTTTATGGGGACTAGCGGGAGCAATGAGCAGTTCTTC. The variable domain in full, with the rest retrieved from reference TRBV28 and TRBJ2-1, is DVKVTQSSRYLVKRTGEKVFLECVQDMDHENMFWYRQDPGLGLRLIYFSYDVKMKEKGDIPEGYSVSREKKERFSLILESASTNQTSMYLCASSFMGTSGSNEQFFGPGTRLTVL.